Sequencing of this TCR beta chain was carried out in a study of blood T cells in healthy people across ages (dated by TCRdb to about 2015). In the study overall: In model experiments, roughly one uniquely barcoded TCR beta cDNA molecule per two T cells was captured by template switching. The study measured age-related changes in TCR beta repertoire diversity using deep sequencing normalized with unique cDNA molecular identifiers. Donors were grouped into four age groups: young (average roughly 17 years), middle-aged (39), aged (around 66) and long-lived (less than 85). To avoid experimental bias, donors of different ages were randomly spread across the sequencing lanes. Using the same blood draw, the study looked at two additional independent replicas of 1 million unique cDNA reads for two donors, one aged 18 to 30 and the other aged 80 or older.

The donors were roughly 40 Caucasian individuals from Russia, aged 6 to 90 years, who were systemically healthy. Approximately 9.3 milliliters of peripheral blood were collected from each donor into EDTA-treated Vacutainer tubes. PBMCs were isolated by Ficoll-Paque density-gradient centrifugation, with at least 7 million obtained per sample. Total RNA, at least 5 micrograms per sample, was extracted from PBMCs with Trizol reagent. The percentages of naive CD45RAhigh/CD27high T cells were determined by flow cytometry on a PBMC aliquot from every donor. The library relied on 5' RACE. The data were produced on an Illumina HiSeq 2500. A second about 7 to 12 cycle PCR used a sample-barcoded 5' primer and a J-beta primer mix. A template-switch 5' adaptor carrying 12 random nucleotides introduced a unique molecular identifier onto each TCR beta cDNA molecule. Each sample yielded at least 3 million CDR3-containing paired-end reads. First-strand cDNA was synthesized from all RNA with the Mint cDNA synthesis kit, primed by a TRBC-specific oligonucleotide. Following uracil-DNA glycosylase treatment, all cDNA underwent a first 18-cycle PCR with the universal primers M1SS and BC2_uni_R. On the authors' methods: Each sample was normalized by randomly selecting 1 million high-quality reads, each carrying a distinct molecular identifier. Reads with shared molecular identifiers were discarded instead of being binned into consensus sequences. MiTCR, with a Q25 quality threshold and the strictest error-elimination algorithm, was used for CDR3 identification, clonotype clustering and error correction. A nonparametric unseen species model with Euler transformation was used to estimate lower-bound total TCR beta diversity. TCRdb reanalyzed the raw reads on its own, using fastp at Q25 for trimming and MiXCR for clone calling, and kept in-frame beta chains. Each CDR3 protein appears once, grouped with its most common genes and DNA. The V and J calls come from TCRdb's annotation, not from the publication. Within this sample are roughly 930,000 distinct CDR3 sequences, with about 48% of them counted one time only. The ten biggest clones cover roughly an eighth of the sample.

What the research found in general, with its limitations: Observed TCR beta diversity per million T cells fell roughly linearly with age, and a significant reduction was already apparent by age around 40. Compared with the aged group, more naive CD4+ T cells, fewer expanded clones and increased TCR diversity were shown by the long-lived group, suggesting age selection. Donor CMV infection status was unknown, potentially confounding age-related changes in expanded clonotypes. The percentage of naive T cells measured by flow cytometry correlated strongly with observed TCR beta diversity. Estimates of total diversity based on one million sequenced T cells were considered lower bounds and underestimates. Conclusive comparison of naive and antigen-experienced compartments was prevented by the profiling of bulk unsorted PBMCs.

According to the germline V gene, CDR1 reads SQVTM and CDR2 reads ANQGSEA. CDR3 length: 14 amino acids, cysteine to phenylalanine. Of all the DNA, just the CDR3 is kept, 42 bases in frame from base 1. At the junction V is shortened by 7 bases and J by 7 bases, with 22 bases in between. This clonotype was detected only a few times. Its antigen is still unknown. No base-level quality is on record; no much larger clone is a single base apart. Sequences were obtained from blood. This receptor was taken from a man aged 30 to 45 in good health. Here the chain combines TRBV29-1 and TRBJ1-1, with the identity of the D gene unclear. The CDR3 is CSAGDYQSVHEAFF. The sequenced DNA is TGCAGCGCTGGTGACTACCAGTCGGTCCATGAAGCTTTCTTT.